Below, one TCR beta chain is given with its context. What it binds is not known. The source of the sample is a study of glioma-infiltrating T cells. Regarding the study as a whole: Tissue-blood divergence was below expectation in non-neoplastic patients, above in gliomas.

The iRepertoire nested amplicon-rescue multiplex PCR amplified TCR alpha and beta CDR3s from RNA. TCRdb re-derived calls from the multiplex PCR reads in MiXCR, one entry per CDR3 protein. The sample has roughly 190,000 distinct CDR3 sequences, 25% to 35% seen once. The CDR3 has 19 amino acids. The J segment lost 3 bases and the V segment lost 4 bases, leaving 18 bases of the junction unmatched. This clonotype originated in a human donor with low-grade glioma or glioblastoma, undergoing nonglioma brain surgery, or in good health (not recorded which). Material: glioma tissue, nonneoplastic brain tissue, or PBMCs (not recorded which). The chain has TRBV12-3 or TRBV12-4 and TRBJ2-3; 8 bases align to TRBD2. CDR3 sequence (DNA): TGTGCCAGCAGTTCCAGTCAGTTTCAGACTAGCGAGGGGACAGATACGCAGTATTTT. Its translation: CASSSSQFQTSEGTDTQYF.